The rows below give T cell receptor beta chains drawn from one sample of a study of cytomegalovirus exposure and HLA in healthy donors. Repertoires were generated with immunoSEQ multiplex PCR, while TCRdb's copy carries only in-frame clones and drops some. In the table there are about 120,000 clones, around 80% of which are singletons. The sample consisted of PBMCs. All receptors derive from a woman aged 18-29 years in good health and CMV-seronegative. CDR3s leave out the opening cysteine and the closing phenylalanine or tryptophan. Each record gives: CDR3 protein, J gene, CDR3 length, V gene.

CDR3: ATGERETQY
J: TRBJ2-5
length: 9
V: TRBV6-6

CDR3: ASSFQGAYNEQF
J: TRBJ2-1
length: 12
V: TRBV7-6

CDR3: AWATGGQPQH
J: TRBJ1-5
length: 10
V: TRBV30

CDR3: ASSPFRGDLH
J: TRBJ1-6
length: 10
V: TRBV7-2

CDR3: ASSLTLGLAGETQY
J: TRBJ2-5
length: 14
V: TRBV7-6

CDR3: ASSLDRVLRQPQH
J: TRBJ1-5
length: 13
V: TRBV6-5

CDR3: ASSLRPGQSSGANVLT
J: TRBJ2-6
length: 16
V: TRBV5-4

CDR3: ASSSPGGGETQY
J: TRBJ2-5
length: 12
V: TRBV5-4

CDR3: ASSSGQASRGTQY
J: TRBJ2-5
length: 13
V: TRBV14

CDR3: ASSSGDTQY
J: TRBJ2-3
length: 9
V: TRBV5-1

CDR3: SVSGDSGYEQY
J: NA
length: 11
V: TRBV29-1

CDR3: ASSPGDFGSFAETQY
J: TRBJ2-5
length: 15
V: TRBV18

CDR3: ASSQRLAGEEQY
J: TRBJ2-7
length: 12
V: TRBV13